A selection of T cell receptor beta chains follows, all from one sample in a study of blood T cell repertoires in COVID-19. This table comes from immunoSEQ multiplex PCR, and its TCRdb copy is limited to in-frame clones, with some not included. The sample has about 28,000 clones, about 85% seen once; the top ten hold roughly 26%. The sample taken for sequencing was peripheral blood. The receptors derive from a human donor in a cohort sampled during active COVID-19. CDR3s include the opening cysteine and the closing phenylalanine or tryptophan. Fields, in order: D gene, V gene, J gene, clone size, CDR3 DNA, CDR3 protein. D genes are given only for firm matches. A row's size may be missing; if present it is once, few, many or a size class.

d_gene: .
v_gene: TRBV18
j_gene: TRBJ1-4
abundance: once
CDR3nt: TGTGCCAGCTCACCACCACAGCCGAATGAAAAACTGTTTTTT
CDR3aa: CASSPPQPNEKLFF

d_gene: TRBD2
v_gene: TRBV3-1/TRBV3-2
j_gene: TRBJ2-1
abundance: .
CDR3nt: TGTGCCAGCAGCCAAGACCTAGCGGGGGGGTGGGATGAGCAGTTCTTC
CDR3aa: CASSQDLAGGWDEQFF

d_gene: .
v_gene: TRBV7-8
j_gene: TRBJ1-6
abundance: .
CDR3nt: TGTGCCAGCAGCTTAGCCCGAACAGGGTCGGGATCACCCCTCCACTTT
CDR3aa: CASSLARTGSGSPLHF

d_gene: .
v_gene: TRBV6-6
j_gene: TRBJ2-2
abundance: .
CDR3nt: TGTGCCAGCAGTTTCTTAGCGGAAACCGGGGAGCTGTTTTTT
CDR3aa: CASSFLAETGELFF

d_gene: TRBD1
v_gene: TRBV7-9
j_gene: TRBJ1-2
abundance: .
CDR3nt: TGTGCCAGCAGCTTACAGGGGGGCTATGGCTACACCTTC
CDR3aa: CASSLQGGYGYTF

d_gene: .
v_gene: TRBV29-1
j_gene: TRBJ1-2
abundance: .
CDR3nt: TGCAGCGTTGACTCTAACTATGGCTACACCTTC
CDR3aa: CSVDSNYGYTF

d_gene: TRBD1
v_gene: TRBV29-1
j_gene: TRBJ2-7
abundance: .
CDR3nt: TGCAGCGCAGGGACAGGGGGCAGGGTCTACGAGCAGTACTTC
CDR3aa: CSAGTGGRVYEQYF

d_gene: TRBD1
v_gene: TRBV9
j_gene: TRBJ1-4
abundance: .
CDR3nt: TGTGCCAGCAGCCTCCGGGACAGGGCACGTTCCTTTGCAACTAATGAAAAACTGTTTTTT
CDR3aa: CASSLRDRARSFATNEKLFF

d_gene: .
v_gene: TRBV6-2/TRBV6-3
j_gene: TRBJ1-5
abundance: .
CDR3nt: TGTGCCAGCAGTTATTCAGGGATGAATCAGCCCCAGCATTTT
CDR3aa: CASSYSGMNQPQHF

d_gene: .
v_gene: TRBV5-1
j_gene: TRBJ2-7
abundance: few
CDR3nt: TGCGCCAGCAGCCCCGACTACTACGAGCAGTACTTC
CDR3aa: CASSPDYYEQYF

d_gene: TRBD2
v_gene: TRBV11-2
j_gene: TRBJ2-5
abundance: .
CDR3nt: TGTGCCAGCAGGGGTAATCACCCAGGGGGGACTAGCGGCCAAGAGACCCAGTACTTC
CDR3aa: CASRGNHPGGTSGQETQYF

d_gene: TRBD2
v_gene: TRBV5-1
j_gene: TRBJ2-1
abundance: .
CDR3nt: TGCGCCAGCAGCTGGGGACTAGCGGGGGGATTCGACTACAATGAGCAGTTCTTC
CDR3aa: CASSWGLAGGFDYNEQFF

d_gene: .
v_gene: TRBV2
j_gene: TRBJ1-4
abundance: .
CDR3nt: TGTGCCAGCAGTGATTCGTACAGGTCTAATGAAAAACTGTTTTTT
CDR3aa: CASSDSYRSNEKLFF

d_gene: .
v_gene: TRBV5-1
j_gene: TRBJ1-1
abundance: .
CDR3nt: TGCGCCAGCAGCTTGGTGGCAGGGAAATACGGCACTGAAGCTTTCTTT
CDR3aa: CASSLVAGKYGTEAFF

d_gene: .
v_gene: TRBV19
j_gene: TRBJ2-7
abundance: .
CDR3nt: TGTGCCAGTAGAATGCGGTTTCACGAGCAGTACTTC
CDR3aa: CASRMRFHEQYF

d_gene: .
v_gene: TRBV29-1
j_gene: TRBJ2-7
abundance: .
CDR3nt: TGCAGCGTTGAAGATCGGTGGTCGAGCTCCTACGAGCAGTACTTC
CDR3aa: CSVEDRWSSSYEQYF

d_gene: .
v_gene: TRBV19
j_gene: TRBJ1-3
abundance: few
CDR3nt: TGTGCCAGTAGTGGGGCCGGTGATACAGATGGAAACACCATATATTTT
CDR3aa: CASSGAGDTDGNTIYF

d_gene: TRBD2
v_gene: TRBV10-2
j_gene: TRBJ2-2
abundance: .
CDR3nt: TGCGCCAGCAGTTGGACTAGCGGGGAAATTTACACCGGGGAGCTGTTTTTT
CDR3aa: CASSWTSGEIYTGELFF

d_gene: TRBD1
v_gene: TRBV7-2
j_gene: TRBJ2-1
abundance: .
CDR3nt: TGTGCCAGCAGCAAATGGGACAGCCCCCAGGATGAGCAGTTCTTC
CDR3aa: CASSKWDSPQDEQFF